This T cell receptor beta chain is drawn from a study of shared clonotypes between healthy human individuals. This clone was seen once. Antigen: not known. Genomic DNA from each subset was divided evenly over several immunoSEQ plates. Generated by immunoSEQ multiplex PCR, the TCRdb table keeps only in-frame clones and is missing some. The data hold hundreds of thousands of clones, with about 95% observed a single time. CD8 cells classed as naive were CD45RO-negative and positively selected for CCR7, excluding terminally differentiated effector memory CD45RA+ cells. CDR3 length: 17 amino acids. CDR1 SGHRS and CDR2 YFSETQ come from the germline V gene. J gave up 4 bases and V 0 bases, and 6 bases lay outside the gene matches. General study findings and limits: Rarefaction indicated that sorted-subset sequencing remained incomplete although depth was large. Naive CD4 clonotypes overlapped across several donors at around 4.8%.

This receptor was obtained from a young woman in good health. The sequenced sample was naive CD8+ T cells sorted from blood. The V gene is TRBV5-1, the J gene TRBJ2-1; 11 positions match TRBD2. CDR3 nucleotide sequence: TGCGCCAGCAGCTTGGCCGGGACTAGCGGACCGTACAATGAGCAGTTCTTC. Translated, it gives CASSLAGTSGPYNEQFF.